These 23 T cell receptor beta chains came from one sample sequenced in a study of blood T cell repertoires in COVID-19. The assay was immunoSEQ multiplex PCR, and TCRdb's table has in-frame clones only and misses some. The sample has roughly 18,000 clones, about 90% seen once. Sequenced sample: peripheral blood. These receptors came from a human donor in a cohort sampled during active COVID-19.

The chain is built from TRBV2 and TRBJ2-1; 8 bases are a match to TRBD2. With V trimmed by 6 bases and J by 7 bases, 11 bases remained unmatched. This CDR3 contains 15 residues. The V gene's germline CDR1 is SNHLY and CDR2 FYNNEI. The CDR3 here is CASRQLLAGPNEQFF. CDR3 DNA: TGTGCCAGCAGGCAACTCCTAGCGGGCCCAAATGAGCAGTTCTTC.

The V call is TRBV3-1 (or the pseudogene TRBV3-2), the J call TRBJ2-3, with 7 bases matching TRBD2. The V gene's germline CDR1 is LGHDT and CDR2 YNNKEL (reference sequence). With V trimmed by 2 bases and J by 5 bases, 7 bases remained unmatched. CDR3 length: 15 amino acids. The CDR3 region is CASSQRGDPGDTQYF. CDR3 nucleotides: TGTGCCAGCAGCCAACGGGGGGACCCAGGAGATACGCAGTATTTT.

V and J are TRBV29-1 and TRBJ2-7; D ambiguous. The CDR3 has 16 residues. The V gene lost 0 bases and the J gene lost 0 bases, with 15 bases spanning the gap. Germline V lookup: CDR1 SQVTM, CDR2 ANQGSEA. As DNA, the CDR3 is TGCAGCGTTGAAGAATTCGGTCGGTCAAGCTCCTACGAGCAGTACGTC. Translated: CSVEEFGRSSSYEQYV.

The V call is TRBV4-1, the J call TRBJ2-1; 7 bases align to TRBD2. Germline V gene data show CDR1 as MGHRA and CDR2 as YSYEKL. This CDR3 region has 14 residues. The trim removed 1 base at V and 9 bases at J, leaving 6 bases unmatched. The CDR3 sequence: CASSQGGGIAEQFF. CDR3 in DNA: TGCGCCAGCAGCCAAGGGGGGGGGATTGCTGAGCAGTTCTTC.

This chain links TRBV6-1 with TRBJ1-2; 7 bases map to TRBD1. This CDR3 region has 14 residues. Germline V gives CDR1 MNHNS, CDR2 SASEGT. Unmatched junction bases numbered 8, after V lost 2 bases and J lost 8 bases. CDR3 region: CASSERARGIGYTF. The DNA of the CDR3 is TGTGCCAGCAGTGAACGTGCCAGGGGGATCGGCTACACCTTC.

This sequence joins TRBV6-5 and TRBJ2-7; 9 bases agree with TRBD1. V shed 7 bases and J 2 bases; nucleotides not matched to a gene: 9. Germline V gene data show CDR1 as MNHEY and CDR2 as SVGAGI. CDR3 length equals 15 residues. CDR3 nucleotide sequence: TGTGCCAGCATTGGGGACAGGGAACTCACCTACGAGCAGTACTTC. This codes for CASIGDRELTYEQYF.

The chain is built from TRBV11-2 and TRBJ2-3; weak D call: TRBD1 (6 bases). Trimming pared 6 bases from V and 4 bases from J, leaving 14 bases between. The germline V gene encodes CDR1 SGHAT and CDR2 FQNNGV. The CDR3 has 14 residues. In DNA, the CDR3 is TGTGCCAGCAGGCTACAGGGAGTTGCAGATACGCAGTATTTT. It codes for CASRLQGVADTQYF.

The rearrangement uses TRBV30 and TRBJ1-2; 11 bases are a match to TRBD1. The CDR3 has 14 amino acids. J was trimmed by 8 bases and V by 4 bases; bases with no gene match: 9. The germline V gene has CDR1 GTSNPN and CDR2 SVGIG (reference sequence). The CDR3 DNA is TGTGCCTGGAAAGAGACCGGGACAGGGGGAGGCTACACCTTC. It codes for CAWKETGTGGGYTF.

This rearrangement joins TRBV27 to TRBJ2-7, with a tentative D call TRBD1 (6 bases). This CDR3 has 11 amino acids. Germline CDR1 is MNHEY and CDR2 is SMNVEV (reference sequence). CDR3 nucleotides: TGTGCCAGCAGTTCAAGGGACAATCGGCGCGTC. This encodes CASSSRDNRRV.

The genes are TRBV27 and TRBJ2-3, with TRBD1 as a possible D gene (6 bases). Trimming stripped 3 bases from V and 4 bases from J, with 8 bases between. The CDR3 spans 13 residues. Germline V gene lookup returns CDR1 MNHEY and CDR2 SMNVEV (reference sequence). The CDR3 loop reads CASSFQGSDTQYF. The CDR3 nucleotides read TGTGCCAGCAGTTTCCAGGGGTCAGATACGCAGTATTTT.

The V gene is TRBV5-4, the J gene TRBJ2-1, with TRBD2 identical over 8 bases. The V segment lost 2 bases and the J segment 9 bases; nucleotides outside the gene matches: 10. This CDR3 comprises 15 residues. Germline assignment: CDR1 SGHNT and CDR2 YYREEE (reference sequence). The CDR3 region is CASSFIEREYGEQFF. As DNA, the CDR3 is TGTGCCAGCAGCTTTATAGAGCGGGAGTACGGTGAGCAGTTCTTC.

The rearrangement joins TRBV10-1 to TRBJ2-1; 11 bases line up with TRBD2. Germline V gene sequence: CDR1 WNHNN, CDR2 SYGVQD (reference sequence). The V gene end was trimmed by 5 bases and the J gene end by 4 bases; junction bases not matched to a gene: 13. CDR3 size: 18 residues. Here the CDR3 DNA reads TGCGCCAGCAGTAGGTCGGGACTAGCGGACGAGAAGTACAATGAGCAGTTCTTC. Protein sequence: CASSRSGLADEKYNEQFF.

The V call is TRBV28, the J call TRBJ1-4, with 7 bases that match TRBD1. J lost 5 bases, V lost 6 bases, and 12 bases had no gene match. Germline loops: CDR1 MDHEN, CDR2 SYDVKM. CDR3 length: 16 amino acids. CDR3 amino acids: CASRQPGGGLNEKLFF. The CDR3 coding sequence is TGTGCCAGCAGACAGCCAGGGGGAGGCCTAAATGAAAAACTGTTTTTT.

The chain links TRBV18 to TRBJ1-2; D call uncertain. The length of the CDR3 is 14 residues. The germline V and J ends were trimmed by 1 base and 3 bases, with 9 bases remaining between them. CDR1 KGHSH and CDR2 LQKENI come from the germline V gene. CDR3 region: CASSPLGEDYGYTF. The CDR3 bases are TGTGCCAGCTCACCACTGGGTGAGGACTATGGCTACACCTTC.

This clone was picked up one time. CDR3 DNA sequence: TGCGCCAGCAGCGAATATGTAACAGCCACGCGGGACTATGGCTACACCTTC. It codes for CASSEYVTATRDYGYTF. V and J are TRBV4-3 and TRBJ1-2; D is unclear. From germline, CDR1 is LGHNA and CDR2 YSLEER. V was pared by 5 bases and J by 3 bases, with 22 bases between. The CDR3 loop spans 17 amino acids.

The chain combines TRBV5-5 with TRBJ1-5, with D maybe TRBD1 (6 bases). Trimming took off 5 bases at V and 3 bases at J, with 9 bases between the two ends. Germline V gene sequence: CDR1 SGHKS, CDR2 YYEKEE (reference sequence). The CDR3 length is 13 residues. Here the CDR3 reads CASSSGVNQPQHF. CDR3 nucleotides: TGTGCCAGCAGTTCAGGGGTCAATCAGCCCCAGCATTTT.

This chain links TRBV19 with TRBJ2-1, with 11 nucleotides matching TRBD2. Looked up from germline, CDR1 is LNHDA and CDR2 is SQIVND (reference sequence). The CDR3 covers 16 residues. J gave up 6 bases and V 3 bases, and 7 bases lay outside the gene matches. This CDR3 is CASSIFLSGGANEQFF. The CDR3 nucleotides read TGTGCCAGTAGTATTTTCCTTAGCGGGGGGGCCAATGAGCAGTTCTTC.

The chain recombines TRBV24-1 with TRBJ1-2; D gene uncertain. Germline lookup yields CDR1 KGHDR and CDR2 SFDVKD. V was trimmed by 6 bases and J by 3 bases, leaving 13 bases between them. The CDR3 totals 14 residues. The CDR3 coding sequence is TGTGCCACCAGTAGCACGTCAAGTTACTATGGCTACACCTTC. Its translation is CATSSTSSYYGYTF.

This clone was recorded only once. V and J are TRBV14 and TRBJ2-2; 9 nucleotides agree with TRBD1. The CDR3 extends over 16 amino acids. Germline V CDR1 and CDR2: SGHDN, FVKESK. The V gene end was trimmed by 4 bases and the J gene end by 5 bases; junction bases not matched to a gene: 8. The CDR3 DNA follows: TGTGCCAGCAGCCCCCTCCGAGGACAGGGGACCGGGGAGCTGTTTTTT. Amino acid sequence: CASSPLRGQGTGELFF.

The V call is TRBV29-1, the J call TRBJ1-1; 8 nucleotides agree with TRBD1. CDR1 and CDR2 from the germline V gene are SQVTM and ANQGSEA. The CDR3 is made up of 14 amino acids. V shed 3 bases and J 10 bases; nucleotides not matched to a gene: 13. CDR3: CSVDPTQGAGGAFF. CDR3 bases: TGCAGCGTTGACCCTACTCAGGGGGCAGGAGGAGCTTTCTTT.

This chain links TRBV7-2 with TRBJ2-5; D gene ambiguous. Deletions cut 0 bases from V and 2 bases from J, with 13 bases between. This CDR3 has 16 amino acids. Germline V gene lookup returns CDR1 SGHTA and CDR2 FQGNSA. For the CDR3, the DNA is TGTGCCAGCAGCTTAGCGTCAGCCAGGCGACAAGAGACCCAGTACTTC. It codes for CASSLASARRQETQYF.

J is TRBJ2-1 and V is TRBV6-2 or TRBV6-3; TRBD2 matches at 11 bases. With 6 bases clipped from V and 4 bases from J, the junction kept 5 bases outside the gene matches. Germline CDR1 is MNHEY and CDR2 is SVGEGT. The CDR3 extends over 15 amino acids. In DNA form, the CDR3 reads TGTGCCAGCAGCTCTACTAGCGGGGGTTACAATGAGCAGTTCTTC. It is translated as CASSSTSGGYNEQFF.

The J gene is TRBJ2-7, the V gene TRBV28, with 7 bases lining up with TRBD1. The CDR3 is made up of 14 amino acids. After removal of 6 bases from V and 2 bases from J, the junction contained 7 bases not matched to a gene. Germline V lookup: CDR1 MDHEN, CDR2 SYDVKM. The CDR3 nucleotides are TGTGCCAGCAGCCGACCGGGACAGCCCTACGAGCAGTACTTC. Amino acid sequence: CASSRPGQPYEQYF. The full variable domain, completed using reference TRBV28 and TRBJ2-7, is DVKVTQSSRYLVKRTGEKVFLECVQDMDHENMFWYRQDPGLGLRLIYFSYDVKMKEKGDIPEGYSVSREKKERFSLILESASTNQTSMYLCASSRPGQPYEQYFGPGTRLTVT.